This record looks at one TCR beta chain sequence and its context. The sample belongs to a study of blood T cell repertoires in COVID-19. Study context: Acute-phase and convalescent COVID-19 samples originated in the United States, Italy and Spain.

The CDR3 is 14 amino acids. Germline assignment: CDR1 SQVTM and CDR2 ANQGSEA. The V gene end was trimmed by 2 bases and the J gene end by 0 bases; junction bases not matched to a gene: 3. Original handling: Estimation of nucleated cell counts was performed using reference gene primer amplification. This table comes from immunoSEQ multiplex PCR, and its TCRdb copy is limited to in-frame clones, with some not included. That table furnishes V, J and clone size, whereas the DNA furnished D and trimming. The sample includes roughly 190,000 clones, around 95% of them seen just once. Input material: peripheral blood. This clonotype originated in a man aged 25-45 years with COVID-19, enrolled during active disease. The J gene is TRBJ1-1, the V gene TRBV29-1; 7 bases align to TRBD1. The CDR3 loop reads CSVESTGLNTEAFF. The DNA of the CDR3 is TGCAGCGTTGAATCGACAGGGCTGAACACTGAAGCTTTCTTT.